This T cell receptor beta chain was obtained from a study of T cell changes during pregnancy in multiple sclerosis. Sequenced by immunoSEQ multiplex PCR; TCRdb stores in-frame clones only, minus some. The data contain tens of thousands of clones, roughly 94% of them singletons. Trimming pared 7 bases from V and 1 base from J, leaving 14 bases between. The CDR3 is 15 amino acids. Germline V gene lookup returns CDR1 MDHEN and CDR2 SYDVKM. The sample holds one count of this clone. Sequenced here: CD8+ T cells from peripheral blood mononuclear cells, sampled after pregnancy. J is TRBJ1-5 and V is TRBV28; the D gene is possibly TRBD1 (5 bases). The receptor's source is a female donor with multiple sclerosis, enrolled in a pregnancy study. As DNA, the CDR3 is TGTGCCAGCACCAGTAGGGGCACGAGCAATCAGCCCCAGCATTTT. Translating it yields CASTSRGTSNQPQHF. The full variable domain, in which reference TRBV28 and TRBJ1-5 provide the parts outside the CDR3, is DVKVTQSSRYLVKRTGEKVFLECVQDMDHENMFWYRQDPGLGLRLIYFSYDVKMKEKGDIPEGYSVSREKKERFSLILESASTNQTSMYLCASTSRGTSNQPQHFGDGTRLSIL.